The 17 T cell receptor beta chains reported below all come from one sample, sequenced in a study of response to subunit inactivated influenza vaccine listed by TCRdb under 2018. Library prep was done by RT-PCR. Sequencing took place on an Illumina HiSeq 2500. TCRdb applied fastp at Q25 and MiXCR to the public reads, then kept only in-frame beta chains. Each record represents a unique CDR3 protein, reported with the most common genes and DNA among its rows. A total of some 600,000 distinct CDR3 sequences appear in this sample, roughly 15% of them only once. The ten largest clones represent about 7.4% of the sample. The input for sequencing was PBMCs from blood, taken 14 days before vaccination. The source of these receptors is a man aged 45-65 years who received an inactivated influenza vaccine. Donor details come from another sample of the same person, matched by shared clones.

In its sample, this clonotype was seen a few times. The chain couples TRBV12-3 or TRBV12-4 to TRBJ1-6; D is unclear. V dropped 5 bases and J dropped 11 bases, with 19 bases sitting between them. The CDR3 loop spans 15 amino acids. The CDR3 DNA reads TGTGCCAGCAGTCCCCGGGTTACCAGTGGGGCACCCCTCCACTTT. Its protein is CASSPRVTSGAPLHF.

This clonotype was observed a handful of times. The chain recombines TRBV7-3 with TRBJ2-2, with 8 bases identical to TRBD2. The V and J ends lost 5 bases and 0 bases, in that order; junction bases with no gene match: 8. Germline V gene sequence: CDR1 SGHTA, CDR2 FQGTGA. The CDR3 loop spans 17 amino acids. The CDR3 DNA follows: TGTGCCAGCAGCAAACCTTCGGGACTAGCGAACACCGGGGAGCTGTTTTTT. It is translated as CASSKPSGLANTGELFF.

The CDR3 DNA follows: TGTGCCAGCAGGCAAAAGCCGGGACGGCTCCGAGCTAACTATGGCTACACCTTC. Translating it yields CASRQKPGRLRANYGYTF. The V gene is TRBV6-2 or TRBV6-3, the J gene TRBJ1-2; D is possibly TRBD1 (5 bases). V shed 6 bases and J shed 0 bases, with 23 bases lying between them. This CDR3 comprises 18 residues. Germline V gene lookup returns CDR1 MNHEY and CDR2 SVGEGT.

There are a few counts of this clonotype. The rearrangement joins TRBV7-2 to TRBJ2-7; possible D gene TRBD2, 6 bases. The CDR3 totals 14 residues. In germline, CDR1 is SGHTA, CDR2 FQGNSA. The V end lost 7 bases, the J end lost 0 bases, and 13 bases lay between the germline ends. In DNA, the CDR3 is TGTGCCAGCAAGTTAGCGGACGGCTCCTACGAGCAGTACTTC. Amino acids: CASKLADGSYEQYF.

This clonotype showed up just a few times. CDR3: CASSETTRLVFKTQYF. The CDR3 DNA sequence: TGTGCCAGCAGTGAAACGACGAGGCTGGTTTTTAAGACCCAGTACTTC. The V and J genes are TRBV6-1 and TRBJ2-5; D is uncertain. The CDR3 length is 16 residues. CDR1 MNHNS and CDR2 SASEGT come from the germline V gene. V lost 2 bases, J lost 6 bases, and 19 bases lay in between.

This clonotype has more than one count but fewer than ten. In DNA form, the CDR3 reads TGCGCCAGCAGCAGGGGGACAGCCAACCAAGAGACCCAGTACTTC. Translated, it gives CASSRGTANQETQYF. This chain uses TRBV5-1 with TRBJ2-5, with 7 positions matching TRBD1. The CDR3 runs to 15 residues. Trimming at V came to 4 bases and at J to 0 bases, leaving 6 bases not matched to a gene. Germline V gives CDR1 SGHRS, CDR2 YFSETQ.

The V and J genes are TRBV7-9 and TRBJ2-1; TRBD1 is a possible D gene (6 bases). Trimming removed 5 bases from V and 1 base from J, with 12 bases in between. CDR3 size: 15 residues. Germline CDR1 SEHNR, CDR2 FQNEAQ (reference sequence). CDR3 residues: CASSTNRVSYNEQFF. In DNA, the CDR3 is TGTGCCAGCAGCACGAACAGGGTGTCCTACAATGAGCAGTTCTTC.

This clonotype appeared a single time. The V and J genes are TRBV20-1 and TRBJ2-4, with 7 bases that match TRBD2. The CDR3 runs to 15 residues. From germline, CDR1 is DFQATT and CDR2 SNEGSKA (reference sequence). In nucleotides, the CDR3 is TGCAGGGTCATGGCTAGCGGTCTAGCCAAAAACATTCAGTACTTC. It codes for CRVMASGLAKNIQYF.

The chain employs TRBV20-1 and TRBJ1-1; no clear D. This CDR3 is 11 amino acids long. Germline V lookup: CDR1 DFQATT, CDR2 SNEGSKA (reference sequence). The germline V and J ends were trimmed by 4 bases and 1 base, with 4 bases remaining between them. CDR3 bases: TGCAGTGCTAAGAGGAACACTGAAGCTTTCTTT. This gives the protein CSAKRNTEAFF.

This clonotype occurred once. This could be a read error, since a much larger clone is one nucleotide away. V gene TRBV24-1 combines with J gene TRBJ2-1; D is undetermined. CDR1 and CDR2 from the germline V gene are KGHDR and SFDVKD. CDR3 length: 14 residues. The CDR3 nucleotides read TGTGCCACCAGTGATTTGACAAGATCCGATGAGCAGTGCTTC. Translating gives CATSDLTRSDEQCF.

The CDR3 protein is CASSPLVRARGFDEQFF. CDR3 coding DNA: TGTGCCAGCAGTCCCCTGGTCCGTGCGAGGGGTTTCGATGAGCAGTTCTTC. V and J are TRBV28 and TRBJ2-1; D may match TRBD1 or TRBD2 (5 bases each). This CDR3 has 17 amino acids. The V end was cut by 5 bases, the J end by 8 bases, with 25 bases between. The germline CDR1 and CDR2 sequences are MDHEN and SYDVKM. The full variable domain, its missing parts supplied by reference TRBV28 and TRBJ2-1, is DVKVTQSSRYLVKRTGEKVFLECVQDMDHENMFWYRQDPGLGLRLIYFSYDVKMKEKGDIPEGYSVSREKKERFSLILESASTNQTSMYLCASSPLVRARGFDEQFFGPGTRLTVL.

This clonotype was counted ten times or more. This sequence joins TRBV5-1 and TRBJ1-2, with D unresolved. Trimming cost V 0 bases and J 3 bases, with 6 bases left between them. The CDR3 covers 13 residues. Germline V lookup: CDR1 SGHRS, CDR2 YFSETQ. CDR3 coding DNA: TGCGCCAGCAGCTTGGTCGGAGACTATGGCTACACCTTC. Encoded protein: CASSLVGDYGYTF.

This chain connects TRBV29-1 to TRBJ2-1; 7 bases line up with TRBD1. V trimming: 7 bases; J trimming: 15 bases; junction bases outside the gene matches: 12. This CDR3 is 11 amino acids long. Germline values: CDR1 SQVTM, CDR2 ANQGSEA. The CDR3 loop is CSGSAGTAWFF. CDR3 coding DNA: TGCAGCGGTTCCGCCGGGACAGCCTGGTTCTTC.

This clonotype came up a few times. The chain couples TRBV7-6 to TRBJ2-3, with D perhaps being TRBD1 or TRBD2 (6 bases each). The CDR3 runs 16 residues. CDR1 is SGHVS, CDR2 FNYEAQ, per germline. Trimming took 1 base from V and 4 from J, leaving 15 bases between them. CDR3 nucleotides: TGTGCCAGCAGCTTAGTTAGGGGGGAAGTTCCAGATACGCAGTATTTT. Encoded protein: CASSLVRGEVPDTQYF.

The chain couples TRBV12-3 or TRBV12-4 to TRBJ1-6, with 9 bases lining up with TRBD1. V was pared by 5 bases and J by 9 bases, with 5 bases of the junction left unmatched. The length of the CDR3 is 14 residues. This CDR3 is CASSPGTGSSPLHF. Written as DNA, the CDR3 is TGTGCCAGCAGTCCCGGGACAGGGAGTTCACCCCTCCACTTT.

This clonotype has ten or more counts. This chain links TRBV7-9 with TRBJ2-2; D might be TRBD1 (5 bases). Trimming pared 4 bases from V and 2 bases from J, leaving 11 bases between. Germline V gives CDR1 SEHNR, CDR2 FQNEAQ (reference sequence). The CDR3 sequence is 15 residues long. This chain's CDR3 is CASSSRDRNTGELFF. CDR3 nucleotides: TGTGCCAGCAGCTCAAGAGACAGAAACACCGGGGAGCTGTTTTTT.

The table lists this clonotype with many counts. The chain employs TRBV5-1 and TRBJ2-3, with 11 bases lining up with TRBD2. Per germline, CDR1 SGHRS and CDR2 YFSETQ. V shed 5 bases and J 2 bases; nucleotides not matched to a gene: 4. The CDR3 is made up of 15 amino acids. The CDR3 spells CASRTSGGYTDTQYF. CDR3 sequence (DNA): TGCGCCAGCAGAACTAGCGGGGGCTACACAGATACGCAGTATTTT.